The rows below give T cell receptor beta chains drawn from one sample of a study of shared clonotypes between healthy human individuals. Clones were sequenced by immunoSEQ multiplex PCR, and TCRdb holds only the in-frame ones, with some missing. Of fewer than 2.5 million clones in the sample, more than 85% are singletons; the top ten hold approximately 0.35%. Sample: naive CD4+ T cells from PBMCs. These receptors were collected from a young man in good health. Some clones in this sample may be carry-over from other donors' samples. Each CDR3 is given with its conserved first and last residue. The order of the fields is V gene, D gene, clone size, CDR3 length, J gene, CDR3 protein, CDR3 DNA. A D gene is named only where the DNA matches it firmly. The size entry is marked missing in some rows and otherwise reads once, few, many or a size class.

V: TRBV2; D: NA; size: NA; length: 14; J: TRBJ2-5; CDR3: CASSPYRSGETQYF; DNA: TGTGCCAGCAGTCCCTATAGAAGTGGGGAGACCCAGTACTTC
V: TRBV5-1; D: NA; size: NA; length: 17; J: TRBJ2-1; CDR3: CASSFIIGTISSHEQFF; DNA: TGCGCCAGCAGCTTTATTATTGGGACAATTAGTTCCCATGAGCAGTTCTTC
V: TRBV21-1; D: NA; size: NA; length: 16; J: TRBJ2-7; CDR3: CASSKAYLVWGDEQYF; DNA: TGTGCCAGCAGCAAAGCTTACCTGGTCTGGGGCGACGAGCAGTACTTC
V: TRBV7-3; D: TRBD1; size: few; length: 15; J: TRBJ1-5; CDR3: CASSLMGQGLFPQHF; DNA: TGTGCCAGCAGCTTGATGGGACAGGGGCTCTTCCCCCAGCATTTT
V: TRBV20-1; D: NA; size: NA; length: 11; J: TRBJ2-5; CDR3: CSASTVETQYF; DNA: TGCAGTGCCTCCACGGTAGAGACCCAGTACTTC
V: TRBV6-5; D: TRBD1; size: NA; length: 15; J: TRBJ2-2; CDR3: CASARRTGNTGELFF; DNA: TGTGCCAGCGCTCGCAGGACAGGGAACACCGGGGAGCTGTTTTTT
V: TRBV28; D: TRBD1; size: NA; length: 17; J: TRBJ1-2; CDR3: CASSPADLGQGNYGYTF; DNA: TGTGCCAGCAGTCCCGCAGATTTAGGACAGGGTAACTATGGCTACACCTTC
V: TRBV19; D: NA; size: NA; length: 14; J: TRBJ2-7; CDR3: CASKPQAGAYEQYF; DNA: TGTGCCAGTAAACCCCAGGCGGGGGCGTACGAGCAGTACTTC
V: TRBV25-1; D: TRBD1; size: NA; length: 16; J: TRBJ1-2; CDR3: CASSAIDRGANYGYTF; DNA: TGTGCCAGCAGTGCGATAGACAGGGGAGCTAACTATGGCTACACCTTC
V: TRBV18; D: NA; size: NA; length: 14; J: TRBJ2-1; CDR3: CASSPADSYNEQFF; DNA: TGTGCCAGCTCACCCGCCGACTCATACAATGAGCAGTTCTTC
V: TRBV7-9; D: NA; size: NA; length: 15; J: TRBJ1-2; CDR3: CASSLDGGRSNGYTF; DNA: TGTGCCAGCAGCTTAGACGGGGGGCGTTCGAATGGCTACACCTTC
V: TRBV5-1; D: TRBD1; size: NA; length: 15; J: TRBJ1-4; CDR3: CASSPAGTGAEKLFF; DNA: TGCGCCAGCAGCCCGGCCGGGACAGGGGCTGAAAAACTGTTTTTT
V: TRBV10-3; D: TRBD1; size: NA; length: 14; J: TRBJ1-2; CDR3: CAIRPDRGNYGYTF; DNA: TGTGCCATCAGGCCGGACAGGGGCAACTATGGCTACACCTTC
V: TRBV25-1; D: NA; size: NA; length: 14; J: TRBJ1-1; CDR3: CASGRGWGNTEAFF; DNA: TGTGCCAGCGGGCGGGGATGGGGTAACACTGAAGCTTTCTTT
V: TRBV7-2; D: NA; size: NA; length: 13; J: TRBJ1-2; CDR3: CASSPRTVPGYTF; DNA: TGTGCCAGCAGCCCGAGGACAGTTCCTGGCTACACCTTC
V: TRBV5-1; D: NA; size: NA; length: 12; J: TRBJ2-7; CDR3: CASSLDTYEQYF; DNA: TGCGCCAGCAGCTTGGACACTTACGAGCAGTACTTC
V: TRBV18; D: TRBD1; size: NA; length: 15; J: TRBJ2-4; CDR3: CASSPQDRVKNIQYF; DNA: TGTGCCAGCTCACCTCAAGACAGGGTTAAAAACATTCAGTACTTC
V: TRBV19; D: NA; size: NA; length: 16; J: TRBJ1-2; CDR3: CASSLWEQLGNYGYTF; DNA: TGTGCCAGTAGCCTATGGGAACAGTTGGGGAACTATGGCTACACCTTC
V: TRBV7-2; D: TRBD2; size: NA; length: 15; J: TRBJ2-7; CDR3: CASSLRPSGNYEQYF; DNA: TGTGCCAGCAGCTTAAGGCCTAGCGGGAACTACGAGCAGTACTTC
V: TRBV6-6; D: TRBD1; size: once; length: 14; J: TRBJ1-6; CDR3: CASRSGTDNSPLHF; DNA: TGTGCCAGCAGATCCGGGACAGACAATTCACCCCTCCACTTT
V: TRBV7-9; D: NA; size: NA; length: 13; J: TRBJ2-5; CDR3: CASSRDGQETQYF; DNA: TGTGCCAGTAGTAGGGACGGCCAAGAGACCCAGTACTTC
V: TRBV27; D: TRBD1; size: NA; length: 15; J: TRBJ2-6; CDR3: CASSRQGSGANVLTF; DNA: TGTGCCAGCAGCAGACAGGGATCTGGGGCCAACGTCCTGACTTTC
V: TRBV7-8; D: NA; size: NA; length: 14; J: TRBJ2-3; CDR3: CASSLTGRTDTQYF; DNA: TGTGCCAGCAGCTTAACCGGGAGAACAGATACGCAGTATTTT
V: TRBV10-1; D: NA; size: NA; length: 13; J: TRBJ2-3; CDR3: CASSERDPRGQYF; DNA: TGCGCCAGCAGTGAACGGGACCCGAGGGGGCAGTATTTT
V: TRBV15; D: NA; size: NA; length: 13; J: TRBJ2-1; CDR3: CATSRDPNNEQFF; DNA: TGTGCCACCAGCAGAGATCCAAACAATGAGCAGTTCTTC
V: TRBV9; D: TRBD1; size: NA; length: 15; J: TRBJ1-1; CDR3: CASSVASQGGTEAFF; DNA: TGTGCCAGCAGCGTAGCTTCGCAGGGGGGAACTGAAGCTTTCTTT
V: TRBV30; D: NA; size: NA; length: 14; J: TRBJ1-1; CDR3: CAWRQGTIYTEAFF; DNA: TGTGCCTGGAGGCAGGGGACGATATACACTGAAGCTTTCTTT
V: TRBV28; D: TRBD1; size: NA; length: 18; J: TRBJ1-3; CDR3: CASSYLQGTGTSGNTIYF; DNA: TGTGCCAGCAGTTACCTACAGGGGACGGGCACCTCTGGAAACACCATATATTTT
V: TRBV6-6; D: TRBD1; size: NA; length: 15; J: TRBJ2-1; CDR3: CASSYGQGYYNEQFF; DNA: TGTGCCAGCAGTTACGGACAGGGATACTACAATGAGCAGTTCTTC
V: TRBV28; D: TRBD2; size: NA; length: 15; J: TRBJ2-1; CDR3: CASRGGTKPNNEQFF; DNA: TGTGCCAGCAGGGGGGGGACTAAGCCAAACAATGAGCAGTTCTTC
V: TRBV30; D: NA; size: NA; length: 14; J: TRBJ1-5; CDR3: CAWSHISGGQPQHF; DNA: TGTGCCTGGAGCCATATTTCGGGGGGTCAGCCCCAGCATTTT
V: TRBV7-8; D: NA; size: NA; length: 14; J: TRBJ1-4; CDR3: CASSLALFGEKLFF; DNA: TGTGCCAGCAGCTTAGCTCTCTTTGGTGAAAAACTGTTTTTT
V: TRBV4-1; D: NA; size: NA; length: 16; J: TRBJ1-4; CDR3: CASSQEGPEYNEKLFF; DNA: TGCGCCAGCAGCCAAGAGGGGCCGGAGTATAATGAAAAACTGTTTTTT
V: TRBV7-3; D: NA; size: NA; length: 13; J: TRBJ2-7; CDR3: CASSLSDGYEQYF; DNA: TGTGCCAGCAGCTTATCAGACGGATACGAGCAGTACTTC
V: TRBV2; D: TRBD1; size: NA; length: 15; J: TRBJ1-5; CDR3: CASSGRGQRNQPQHF; DNA: TGTGCCAGCAGTGGGAGGGGACAGAGGAATCAGCCCCAGCATTTT
V: TRBV1; D: NA; size: NA; length: 14; J: TRBJ2-7; CDR3: CTSSHPPAGYEQYF; DNA: TGCACCAGCAGCCACCCCCCTGCAGGATACGAGCAGTACTTC
V: TRBV7-9; D: NA; size: NA; length: 13; J: TRBJ1-5; CDR3: CASSYTTDEPQHF; DNA: TGTGCCAGCAGCTATACGACAGATGAGCCCCAGCATTTT
V: TRBV5-1; D: TRBD1; size: NA; length: 15; J: TRBJ1-5; CDR3: CASSLGTAPNQPQHF; DNA: TGCGCCAGCAGCCTCGGGACAGCCCCTAATCAGCCCCAGCATTTT
V: TRBV5-1; D: NA; size: NA; length: 17; J: TRBJ2-7; CDR3: CASSRDTTGQRAYEQYF; DNA: TGCGCCAGCAGCAGGGATACTACGGGACAACGAGCATACGAGCAGTACTTC
V: TRBV6-1; D: NA; size: NA; length: 14; J: TRBJ2-5; CDR3: CASRSRVSGETQYF; DNA: TGTGCCAGCAGGTCCCGGGTCTCCGGGGAGACCCAGTACTTC
V: TRBV5-4; D: NA; size: NA; length: 14; J: TRBJ1-1; CDR3: CASSSSGGATEAFF; DNA: TGTGCCAGCAGCTCGTCGGGAGGGGCCACTGAAGCTTTCTTT
V: TRBV6-1; D: NA; size: NA; length: 17; J: TRBJ2-2; CDR3: CASSAASGPALTGELFF; DNA: TGTGCCAGCAGTGCCGCCTCGGGCCCGGCCCTAACCGGGGAGCTGTTTTTT
V: TRBV20-1; D: NA; size: NA; length: 11; J: TRBJ1-2; CDR3: CSARGIYGYTF; DNA: TGCAGTGCGAGGGGGATCTATGGCTACACCTTC
V: TRBV2; D: NA; size: NA; length: 14; J: TRBJ2-3; CDR3: CASTEGRTTDTQYF; DNA: TGTGCCAGCACCGAGGGGAGGACCACAGATACGCAGTATTTT
V: TRBV5-8; D: NA; size: NA; length: 11; J: TRBJ2-7; CDR3: CASQFRAEQYF; DNA: TGTGCCAGCCAATTCCGGGCCGAGCAGTACTTC
V: TRBV25-1; D: NA; size: NA; length: 14; J: TRBJ2-3; CDR3: CASSARLSTDTQYF; DNA: TGTGCCAGCAGTGCCAGGCTGAGCACAGATACGCAGTATTTT
V: TRBV5-1; D: NA; size: few; length: 12; J: TRBJ1-1; CDR3: CASSLAGSEAFF; DNA: TGCGCCAGCAGCTTGGCGGGGTCTGAAGCTTTCTTT
V: TRBV2; D: NA; size: NA; length: 17; J: TRBJ1-5; CDR3: CASSKTGKPYSNQPQHF; DNA: TGTGCCAGCAGTAAAACCGGGAAACCTTATAGCAATCAGCCCCAGCATTTT
V: TRBV5-1; D: TRBD1; size: NA; length: 14; J: TRBJ1-4; CDR3: CASSLGQGYEKLFF; DNA: TGCGCCAGCAGCCTCGGACAGGGATATGAAAAACTGTTTTTT
V: TRBV18; D: NA; size: NA; length: 13; J: TRBJ1-1; CDR3: CASSPGTGTEAFF; DNA: TGTGCCAGCTCACCAGGTACCGGGACTGAAGCTTTCTTT
V: TRBV12-5; D: TRBD1; size: NA; length: 19; J: TRBJ2-1; CDR3: CASGLVLGNGGQGLNEQFF; DNA: TGTGCTAGTGGTTTGGTTTTGGGTAATGGGGGACAGGGGCTCAATGAGCAGTTCTTC
V: TRBV7-9; D: NA; size: NA; length: 15; J: TRBJ1-3; CDR3: CASSELGLAGNTIYF; DNA: TGTGCCAGCAGTGAGTTGGGGCTGGCTGGAAACACCATATATTTT
V: TRBV18; D: NA; size: NA; length: 14; J: TRBJ2-4; CDR3: CASSEGGAKNIQYF; DNA: TGTGCCAGCTCGGAGGGGGGAGCCAAAAACATTCAGTACTTC